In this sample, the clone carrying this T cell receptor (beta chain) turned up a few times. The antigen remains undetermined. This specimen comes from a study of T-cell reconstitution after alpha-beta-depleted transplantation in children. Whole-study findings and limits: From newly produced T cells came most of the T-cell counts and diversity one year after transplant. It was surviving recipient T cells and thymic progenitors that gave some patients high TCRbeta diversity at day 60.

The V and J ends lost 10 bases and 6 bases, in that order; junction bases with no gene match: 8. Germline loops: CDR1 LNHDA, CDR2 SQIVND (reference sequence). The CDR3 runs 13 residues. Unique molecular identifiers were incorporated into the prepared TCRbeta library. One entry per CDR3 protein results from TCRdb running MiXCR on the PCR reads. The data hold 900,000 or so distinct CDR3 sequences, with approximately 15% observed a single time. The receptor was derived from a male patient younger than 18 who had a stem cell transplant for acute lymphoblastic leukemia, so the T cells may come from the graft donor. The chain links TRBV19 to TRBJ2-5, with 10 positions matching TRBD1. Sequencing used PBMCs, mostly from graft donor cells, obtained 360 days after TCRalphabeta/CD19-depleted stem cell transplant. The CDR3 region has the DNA TGTGCCACAACACGACAGGGGGCGAAGACCCAGTACTTC. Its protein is CATTRQGAKTQYF.